Below are 4 T cell receptor beta chains sequenced from a single sample in a study of radiation and T cells in renal cell carcinoma. Time point noted: blood 4 weeks post-SBRT, at nephrectomy. This sample's treatment: 15 Gy SBRT to primary tumor, nephrectomy 4 weeks later. TCRdb keeps only in-frame clones here, not all; method: immunoSEQ multiplex PCR. Counted here are about 74,000 clones, 70% to 90% occurring once; the ten biggest clones make up roughly 5.4%. The starting material was blood, obtained from a patient whose treatment included radiotherapy and nephrectomy. The receptors come from a woman in her 70s with renal cell carcinoma.

The rearrangement links TRBV11-2 to TRBJ2-7; possibly TRBD1 or TRBD2 for D (6 bases each). This CDR3 region has 16 residues. V was pared by 3 bases and J by 1 base, with 16 bases between. CDR1 and CDR2 from the germline V gene are SGHAT and FQNNGV. CDR3 in DNA: TGTGCCAGCAGCTTTGGAGGGGGTGCGGGGTCCTACGAGCAGTACTTC. Protein sequence: CASSFGGGAGSYEQYF.

This sequence joins TRBV5-1 and TRBJ2-5, with D perhaps TRBD1 (5 bases). Germline V gene lookup returns CDR1 SGHRS and CDR2 YFSETQ. V lost 0 bases, J lost 4 bases, and 7 bases lay in between. The CDR3 has 13 residues. The CDR3: CASSLGGTETQYF. CDR3 coding DNA: TGCGCCAGCAGCTTGGGGGGCACAGAGACCCAGTACTTC. Combining the CDR3 with reference TRBV5-1 and TRBJ2-5 gives the whole variable domain KAGVTQTPRYLIKTRGQQVTLSCSPISGHRSVSWYQQTPGQGLQFLFEYFSETQRNKGNFPGRFSGRQFSNSRSEMNVSTLELGDSALYLCASSLGGTETQYFGPGTRLLVL.

The rearrangement uses TRBV9 and TRBJ1-6; the match to TRBD1 covers 8 bases. V lost 3 bases to trimming and J lost 10 bases; unmatched junction nucleotides: 3. CDR1 SGDLS and CDR2 YYNGEE come from the germline V gene. The CDR3 covers 13 residues. The CDR3 region has the DNA TGTGCCAGCAGCGGTGGACAGGGATCACCCCTCCACTTT. Its protein product is CASSGGQGSPLHF. Combining the CDR3 with reference TRBV9 and TRBJ1-6 gives the whole variable domain DSGVTQTPKHLITATGQRVTLRCSPRSGDLSVYWYQQSLDQGLQFLIQYYNGEERAKGNILERFSAQQFPDLHSELNLSSLELGDSALYFCASSGGQGSPLHFGNGTRLTVT.

This CDR3 is CASSPNRGRGGYTF. CDR3 bases: TGTGCCAGCAGCCCAAACAGGGGGCGGGGTGGCTACACCTTC. J is TRBJ1-2 and V is TRBV5-4; TRBD1 matches 9 bases. The germline gives CDR1 SGHNT, CDR2 YYREEE (reference sequence). The junction had 8 bases not matched to a gene; V was cut back by 4 bases and J by 7 bases. The CDR3 runs 14 residues.